The 16 T cell receptor beta chains below all came from one sample that was sequenced in a study of T cell repertoires in cytomegalovirus infection. These receptors' antigens are unknown. TCRdb itself ran the reads through MiXCR, one entry per CDR3 protein. The sample consists of roughly 340,000 distinct CDR3 sequences, almost 30% of them appearing once. The starting material was cultured PBMCs, obtained from culture after CMV antigen stimulation. These receptors originate from a human donor in good health (CMV status not recorded). Some clones in this sample may be carry-over from other donors' samples.

This clonotype has at least ten counts. V gene TRBV7-8 combines with J gene TRBJ2-7, with D perhaps TRBD1 or TRBD2 (5 bases each). Trimming took 6 bases from V and 1 from J, leaving 19 bases between them. Germline CDR1 SGHVS, CDR2 FQNEAQ. The CDR3 runs to 16 residues. The CDR3 sequence is CASSLRRDGPSYEQYF. CDR3 nucleotide sequence: TGTGCCAGCAGTCTTAGAAGGGACGGACCATCCTACGAGCAGTACTTC.

This clonotype was seen only a few times. The CDR3 bases are TGTGCCAGCAGCCAAGTTGAGGGCACAGATACGCAGTATTTT. Protein: CASSQVEGTDTQYF. The chain recombines TRBV14 with TRBJ2-3; D unresolved. Trimming removed 1 base from V and 1 base from J, with 6 bases in between. This CDR3 contains 14 residues. Germline V gene lookup returns CDR1 SGHDN and CDR2 FVKESK.

This clonotype was picked up many times. The chain couples TRBV7-9 to TRBJ2-7, with a possible D match to TRBD1 (6 bases). CDR1 and CDR2 from the germline V gene are SEHNR and FQNEAQ (reference sequence). Trimming stripped 2 bases from V and 7 bases from J, with 18 bases between. The CDR3 covers 15 residues. The CDR3 nucleotides are TGTGCCAGCAGCTTATTCGGACAGCCCAATGAGGAGCAGTACTTC. Translated: CASSLFGQPNEEQYF. Filled out from reference TRBV7-9 and TRBJ2-7, the complete variable domain reads DTGVSQNPRHKITKRGQNVTFRCDPISEHNRLYWYRQTLGQGPEFLTYFQNEAQLEKSRLLSDRFSAERPKGSFSTLEIQRTEQGDSAMYLCASSLFGQPNEEQYFGPGTRLTVT.

This chain uses TRBV5-5 with TRBJ1-1; D is unresolved. The CDR3 extends over 15 amino acids. Trimming cost V 1 base and J 0 bases, with 10 bases left between them. Germline V gene sequence: CDR1 SGHKS, CDR2 YYEKEE (reference sequence). CDR3 coding DNA: TGTGCCAGCAGCTTGAGGCCAGACATGAACACTGAAGCTTTCTTT. Translating gives CASSLRPDMNTEAFF.

The chain combines TRBV20-1 with TRBJ1-2; unclear D gene. Germline assignment: CDR1 DFQATT and CDR2 SNEGSKA (reference sequence). The CDR3 is 10 amino acids. V lost 5 bases and J lost 5, with 6 bases in between. The CDR3 spells CSAGPYGYTF. The CDR3 DNA is TGCAGTGCTGGCCCTTATGGCTACACCTTC.

This clonotype was counted ten times or more. This rearrangement joins TRBV7-2 to TRBJ2-3; TRBD2 aligns across 11 bases. The V gene's germline CDR1 is SGHTA and CDR2 FQGNSA. The CDR3 is 15 residues long. With 3 bases clipped from V and 3 bases from J, the junction kept 2 bases outside the gene matches. The CDR3: CASSFTSGSTDTQYF. DNA for the CDR3: TGTGCCAGCAGCTTCACTAGCGGGAGTACAGATACGCAGTATTTT.

In this sample, this clonotype turned up a few times. The chain links TRBV4-2 to TRBJ1-1, with no clear D. Trimming took 0 bases from V and 0 from J, leaving 11 bases between them. Germline V gives CDR1 LGHNA, CDR2 YNFKEQ. This CDR3 contains 16 residues. CDR3 residues: CASSQENEALNTEAFF. The CDR3 DNA is TGTGCCAGCAGCCAAGAGAATGAGGCATTGAACACTGAAGCTTTCTTT.

V and J are TRBV20-1 and TRBJ2-1; 14 bases are shared with TRBD2. The CDR3 totals 15 residues. The V gene's germline CDR1 is DFQATT and CDR2 SNEGSKA (reference sequence). V dropped 6 bases and J dropped 7; count of bases not matched to a gene: 8. CDR3: CSARTSGRPGNEQFF. The CDR3, as DNA: TGCAGTGCCCGGACTAGCGGGAGGCCGGGAAATGAGCAGTTCTTC.

This clonotype turned up a few times. The rearrangement joins TRBV5-5 to TRBJ2-1; D could derive from TRBD1 or TRBD2 (5 bases each). Trimming pared 3 bases from V and 2 bases from J, leaving 15 bases between. Germline lookup yields CDR1 SGHKS and CDR2 YYEKEE (reference sequence). This CDR3 is 16 amino acids long. The CDR3 is CASSSNGAATYNEQFF. The CDR3 region has the DNA TGTGCCAGCAGCTCAAACGGGGCAGCCACCTACAATGAGCAGTTCTTC.

This clonotype turned up a few times. The chain employs TRBV4-1 and TRBJ2-2; no reliable D call. Trimming shortened V by 7 bases and J by 0 bases, and 9 bases separated the two germline ends. From germline, CDR1 is MGHRA and CDR2 YSYEKL. This CDR3 is built from 14 residues. The CDR3 reads CASNLGANTGELFF. CDR3 nucleotide sequence: TGCGCCAGCAACCTTGGGGCGAACACCGGGGAGCTGTTTTTT.

This clonotype was found a few times. The V gene is TRBV7-9, the J gene TRBJ2-4, with D hard to call. Germline V lookup: CDR1 SEHNR, CDR2 FQNEAQ (reference sequence). The ends were cut back, 2 bases at V and 2 bases at J, with 7 bases in the middle. The CDR3 totals 14 residues. The CDR3 loop is CASSLQSTKNIQYF. The CDR3 coding sequence is TGTGCCAGCAGCTTACAGTCGACCAAAAACATTCAGTACTTC. Using reference TRBV7-9 and TRBJ2-4 for the parts outside the CDR3, the full variable domain is DTGVSQNPRHKITKRGQNVTFRCDPISEHNRLYWYRQTLGQGPEFLTYFQNEAQLEKSRLLSDRFSAERPKGSFSTLEIQRTEQGDSAMYLCASSLQSTKNIQYFGAGTRLSVL.

The chain carries TRBV18 and TRBJ2-7, with D possibly being TRBD1 (5 bases). The CDR3 covers 13 residues. The germline V gene encodes CDR1 KGHSH and CDR2 LQKENI. Trimming stripped 6 bases from V and 7 bases from J, with 16 bases between. The CDR3 spells CASSASDSREQYF. The CDR3 DNA is TGTGCCAGCTCGGCGAGCGACAGCAGAGAGCAGTACTTC.

The chain combines TRBV10-3 with TRBJ1-2; D is undetermined. CDR1 and CDR2 (germline): ENHRY, SYGVKD. Trimming removed 4 bases at V and 4 bases at J, with 10 bases between. CDR3 length: 13 amino acids. Here the CDR3 DNA reads TGTGCCATCAGTGCCGAGCGCGTCTATGGCTACACCTTC. Its translation: CAISAERVYGYTF.

The chain combines TRBV7-3 with TRBJ2-1; 10 nucleotides line up with TRBD2. J gave up 8 bases and V 5 bases, and 9 bases lay outside the gene matches. Per the germline V gene, CDR1 is SGHTA and CDR2 is FQGTGA. CDR3 length: 15 amino acids. The CDR3 DNA reads TGTGCCAGCAGCCGAAGCGGGGGGGCCGGGTATGAGCAGTTCTTC. It specifies CASSRSGGAGYEQFF.

This clonotype was observed a few times. The V call is TRBV7-8, the J call TRBJ2-7; D is unclear. Germline lookup yields CDR1 SGHVS and CDR2 FQNEAQ. The CDR3 is made up of 15 amino acids. Trimming left V 0 bases short and J 3 bases short, with 12 bases between. The CDR3 DNA follows: TGTGCCAGCAGCTTAGCACAGCAAATACGCTACGAGCAGTACTTC. Amino acid sequence: CASSLAQQIRYEQYF.

A few counts support this clonotype. This rearrangement joins TRBV7-9 to TRBJ2-7; D gene unclear. Germline V gene sequence: CDR1 SEHNR, CDR2 FQNEAQ (reference sequence). V shed 4 bases and J shed 7 bases, with 17 bases lying between them. The length of the CDR3 is 14 residues. CDR3 region: CASSWSYPPKEQYF. The CDR3 DNA follows: TGTGCCAGCAGCTGGAGTTACCCTCCTAAAGAGCAGTACTTC.